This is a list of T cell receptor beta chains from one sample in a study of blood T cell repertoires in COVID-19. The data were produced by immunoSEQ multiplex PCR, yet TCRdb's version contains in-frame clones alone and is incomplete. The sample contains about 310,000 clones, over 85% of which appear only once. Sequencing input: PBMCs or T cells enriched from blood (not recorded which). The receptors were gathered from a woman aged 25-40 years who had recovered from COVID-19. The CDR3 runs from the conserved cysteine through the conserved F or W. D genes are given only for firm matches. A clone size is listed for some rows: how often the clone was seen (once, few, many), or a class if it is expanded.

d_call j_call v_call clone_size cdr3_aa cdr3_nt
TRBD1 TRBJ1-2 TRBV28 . CASSLWDRGGDYGYTF TGTGCCAGCAGTTTATGGGACAGGGGAGGGGATTATGGCTACACCTTC
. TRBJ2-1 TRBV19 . CASKARGTPSVSYNEQFF TGTGCCAGTAAGGCTAGAGGGACCCCTAGCGTCTCCTACAATGAGCAGTTCTTC
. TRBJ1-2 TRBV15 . CATSGWGEGSGGYTF TGTGCCACCAGCGGATGGGGGGAGGGCTCTGGTGGCTACACCTTC
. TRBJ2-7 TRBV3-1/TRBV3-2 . CASSGHSGEQYF TGTGCCAGCAGCGGACACTCCGGCGAGCAGTACTTC
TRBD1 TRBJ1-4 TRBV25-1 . CASSEYNRGHEKLFF TGTGCCAGCAGTGAATACAACAGGGGGCATGAAAAACTGTTTTTT
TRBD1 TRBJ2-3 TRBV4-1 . CASSQGTGGTDTQYF TGCGCCAGCAGCCAAGGGACAGGGGGCACAGATACGCAGTATTTT
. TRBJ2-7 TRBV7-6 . CASTDSTAYEQYF TGTGCCAGCACCGACAGCACAGCCTACGAGCAGTACTTC
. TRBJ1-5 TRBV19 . CASSIFWRGSNQPQHF TGTGCCAGTAGTATATTTTGGCGGGGAAGCAATCAGCCCCAGCATTTT
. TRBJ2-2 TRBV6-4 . CASSSVNTGELFF TGTGCCAGCAGCTCGGTGAACACCGGGGAGCTGTTTTTT
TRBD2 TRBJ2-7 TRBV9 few CASSKHGGYEQYF TGTGCCAGCAGCAAACACGGGGGGTACGAGCAGTACTTC
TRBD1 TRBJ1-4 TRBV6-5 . CASSYRPRDRREKLFF TGTGCCAGCAGTTATCGCCCCCGGGACAGGCGCGAAAAACTGTTTTTT
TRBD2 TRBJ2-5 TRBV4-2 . CASSPEMGLLETQYF TGTGCCAGCAGCCCCGAAATGGGACTACTAGAGACCCAGTACTTC
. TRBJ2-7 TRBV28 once CASSQEYEQYF TGTGCCAGCAGTCAGGAATACGAGCAGTACTTC
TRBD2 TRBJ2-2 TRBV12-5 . CASGLVLGREFAGELFF TGTGCTAGTGGTTTGGTACTGGGGCGGGAGTTTGCCGGGGAGCTGTTTTTT
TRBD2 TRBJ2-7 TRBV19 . CASSIVLAGEQYF TGTGCCAGTAGTATAGTGCTAGCGGGCGAGCAGTACTTC
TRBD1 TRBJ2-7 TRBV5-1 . CASSLEPDRGFDEQYF TGCGCCAGCAGCTTGGAGCCGGACAGGGGTTTCGACGAGCAGTACTTC
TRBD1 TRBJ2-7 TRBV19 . CASSGTVTSYEQYF TGTGCCAGTAGTGGGACAGTCACATCCTACGAGCAGTACTTC
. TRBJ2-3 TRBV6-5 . CASSLGGAGADTQYF TGTGCCAGCAGCCTAGGGGGGGCGGGGGCAGATACGCAGTATTTT
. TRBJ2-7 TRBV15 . CATSPRLGAVFEQYF TGTGCCACCAGCCCCCGGCTGGGCGCAGTTTTCGAGCAGTACTTC
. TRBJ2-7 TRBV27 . CASSFRGIGSYEQYF TGTGCCAGCAGTTTCCGCGGGATCGGCTCCTACGAGCAGTACTTC
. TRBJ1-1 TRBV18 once CASSPLDSSTFMNTEAFF TGTGCCAGCTCACCACTGGACAGCTCAACATTCATGAACACTGAAGCTTTCTTT
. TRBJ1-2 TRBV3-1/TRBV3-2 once CASSPLGVYGYTF TGTGCCAGCAGCCCATTAGGGGTCTATGGCTACACCTTC
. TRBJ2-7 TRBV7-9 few CASSSPTDSYEQYF TGTGCCAGCAGCTCCCCGACTGACTCCTACGAGCAGTACTTC
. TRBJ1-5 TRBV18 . CASSPVPGDDNQPQHF TGTGCCAGCTCACCAGTGCCAGGGGATGACAATCAGCCCCAGCATTTT
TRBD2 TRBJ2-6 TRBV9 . CASSDWGGLAGASSGANVLTF TGTGCCAGCAGCGACTGGGGAGGACTAGCGGGGGCAAGCTCTGGGGCCAACGTCCTGACTTTC
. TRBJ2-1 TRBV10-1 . CASSDRRAKVDEQFF TGCGCCAGCAGTGACAGGCGGGCTAAGGTCGATGAGCAGTTCTTC
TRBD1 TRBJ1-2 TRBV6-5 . CASSYRTGEMGYTF TGTGCCAGCAGTTACAGGACAGGGGAGATGGGCTACACCTTC
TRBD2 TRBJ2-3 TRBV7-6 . CASSFVAGNTDTQYF TGTGCCAGCAGCTTCGTAGCGGGGAACACAGATACGCAGTATTTT